Shown below are 24 T cell receptor beta chains from a single sample sequenced in a study of CD4+ T cells in melanoma. Here immunoSEQ multiplex PCR was the method, and the copy in TCRdb shows in-frame clones only, minus some. The sample records over 45,000 clones, 60% to 80% being singletons. Sequenced input: tumor tissue. These receptors were taken from a human donor with melanoma.

Ten or more counts support this clone. The chain links TRBV11-2 to TRBJ2-5, with D tentatively TRBD2 (7 bases). Germline loops: CDR1 SGHAT, CDR2 FQNNGV. This CDR3 spans 15 amino acids. V was trimmed by 5 bases and J by 5 bases, leaving 18 bases between them. This chain's CDR3 is CASSAVRGGVETQYF. Here the CDR3 DNA reads TGTGCCAGCAGCGCGGTCAGGGGAGGGGTGGAGACCCAGTACTTC.

In its sample, this clone was seen many times. This chain links TRBV5-8 with TRBJ1-1, with D possibly matching TRBD1 (6 bases). V lost 0 bases and J 7 bases, leaving 13 bases between the germline ends. Germline loops: CDR1 SGHTS, CDR2 YDEGEE. This CDR3 region has 14 residues. The CDR3 region is CASSLAGGLGEAFF. The CDR3 coding sequence is TGTGCCAGCAGCTTGGCCGGGGGGCTAGGTGAAGCTTTCTTT.

The CDR3 DNA sequence: TGTGCCAGCAGTCGGGGGCGAGTGGGCAATCAGCCCCAGCATTTT. This codes for CASSRGRVGNQPQHF. The V gene is TRBV6-6, the J gene TRBJ1-5, with a weak D call TRBD1 (6 bases). The V and J ends lost 5 bases and 2 bases respectively, with 13 bases between them. The V gene's germline CDR1 is MNHNY and CDR2 SVGAGI (reference sequence). The CDR3 has 15 residues.

The genes are TRBV10-3 and TRBJ1-6; D not certain. Trimming left V 0 bases short and J 4 bases short, with 10 bases between. Germline V lookup: CDR1 ENHRY, CDR2 SYGVKD. The CDR3 sequence is 16 residues long. This CDR3 is CAISESVTPYNSPLHF. The DNA for the CDR3 is TGTGCCATCAGTGAGTCGGTGACCCCTTATAATTCACCCCTCCACTTT.

This chain joins TRBV29-1 and TRBJ2-1; 9 bases map to TRBD2. The CDR3 length is 15 residues. The V gene's germline CDR1 is SQVTM and CDR2 ANQGSEA. The junction had 3 bases not matched to a gene; V was cut back by 3 bases and J by 0 bases. The CDR3 coding sequence is TGCAGCGTTGACCCTAGCGGGGTCTCCTACAATGAGCAGTTCTTC. Its translation: CSVDPSGVSYNEQFF.

The rearrangement links TRBV5-1 to TRBJ1-1, with D unresolved. Germline V CDR1 and CDR2: SGHRS, YFSETQ. V was shortened by 7 bases and J by 6 bases, with 19 bases between the two germline ends. This CDR3 has 14 residues. The CDR3: CASSLVGNLAEAFF. The CDR3 DNA follows: TGCGCCAGCTCCTTGGTGGGTAATTTGGCTGAAGCTTTCTTT.

The chain employs TRBV7-6 and TRBJ2-3; no clear D. CDR1 is SGHVS and CDR2 is FNYEAQ in the germline V gene. CDR3 length: 14 residues. Trimming left V 0 bases short and J 2 bases short, with 6 bases between. The CDR3 coding sequence is TGTGCCAGCAGCTTAGCCGGGTACACAGATACGCAGTATTTT. It encodes CASSLAGYTDTQYF.

V is TRBV27 and J is TRBJ2-3; D not certain. The CDR3 has 15 residues. Trimming stripped 6 bases from V and 4 bases from J, with 17 bases between. Germline-derived CDR1 and CDR2 are MNHEY and SMNVEV (reference sequence). CDR3 nucleotides: TGTGCCAGCAGGGACCGGGCTTCTGTGTCAGATACGCAGTATTTT. It yields the protein CASRDRASVSDTQYF.

This clone came up once. V gene TRBV7-9 combines with J gene TRBJ2-2, with 10 bases aligning to TRBD2. Germline V gene lookup returns CDR1 SEHNR and CDR2 FQNEAQ (reference sequence). Trimming at V came to 3 bases and at J to 3 bases, leaving 4 bases not matched to a gene. There are 16 residues in the CDR3. CDR3 sequence reads: CASSFSGGADTGELFF. The CDR3 DNA reads TGTGCCAGCAGCTTCAGCGGGGGGGCGGACACCGGGGAGCTGTTTTTT.

J is TRBJ2-1 and V is TRBV11-2; D is unresolved. V gave up 1 base and J gave up 0 bases, with 13 bases separating them. CDR1 SGHAT and CDR2 FQNNGV come from the germline V gene. The CDR3 runs to 17 residues. Here the CDR3 DNA reads TGTGCCAGCAGCTTAGGTCCGGGCTTGGGCTCCTACAATGAGCAGTTCTTC. Translating it yields CASSLGPGLGSYNEQFF.

The V gene is TRBV7-2, the J gene TRBJ2-7, with D hard to call. V lost 3 bases to trimming and J lost 2 bases, with 8 bases between them. Germline CDR1 SGHTA, CDR2 FQGNSA. This CDR3 is 13 amino acids long. The CDR3 nucleotides are TGTGCCAGCAGCTTCAGTCAGGCCTACGAGCAGTACTTC. It translates to CASSFSQAYEQYF. The entire variable domain, with the rest obtained from reference TRBV7-2 and TRBJ2-7, is as follows: GAGVSQSPSNKVTEKGKDVELRCDPISGHTALYWYRQSLGQGLEFLIYFQGNSAPDKSGLPSDRFSAERTGGSVSTLTIQRTQQEDSAVYLCASSFSQAYEQYFGPGTRLTVT.

There are a few counts of this clone. The chain is built from TRBV5-1 and TRBJ2-1; D is ambiguous. Looked up from germline, CDR1 is SGHRS and CDR2 is YFSETQ. This CDR3 is built from 16 residues. Trimming removed 0 bases at V and 3 bases at J, with 13 bases between. CDR3 amino acids: CASSLEGSPIYNEQFF. CDR3 bases: TGCGCCAGCAGCTTGGAGGGCAGCCCAATCTACAATGAGCAGTTCTTC.

This chain uses TRBV19 with TRBJ2-2, with 7 bases fitting TRBD1. The V and J ends lost 10 bases and 6 bases, in that order; junction bases with no gene match: 5. Germline loops: CDR1 LNHDA, CDR2 SQIVND (reference sequence). The CDR3 totals 12 residues. CDR3 nucleotides: TGTGCCAACACAGGGGCGGCCGGGGAGCTGTTTTTT. Amino acid sequence: CANTGAAGELFF.

The gene calls are TRBV7-2 and TRBJ2-2; weak D call: TRBD2 (7 bases). Germline V lookup: CDR1 SGHTA, CDR2 FQGNSA. V was pared by 1 base and J by 4 bases, with 16 bases between. The CDR3 has 17 amino acids. This CDR3 is CASSLVGGGTLTGELFF. The CDR3 bases are TGTGCCAGCAGCTTAGTAGGGGGGGGAACCCTCACCGGGGAGCTGTTTTTT. Using reference TRBV7-2 and TRBJ2-2 for the parts outside the CDR3, the full variable domain is GAGVSQSPSNKVTEKGKDVELRCDPISGHTALYWYRQSLGQGLEFLIYFQGNSAPDKSGLPSDRFSAERTGGSVSTLTIQRTQQEDSAVYLCASSLVGGGTLTGELFFGEGSRLTVL.

J is TRBJ1-2 and V is TRBV10-3; D may be TRBD1 (5 bases). The CDR3 length is 18 residues. CDR1 and CDR2 from the germline V gene are ENHRY and SYGVKD. V lost 0 bases and J lost 4, with 21 bases in between. The CDR3 nucleotides read TGTGCCATCAGTGAGTCGGGGGGGAGCCCAAAGATATCCTATGGCTACACCTTC. It translates to CAISESGGSPKISYGYTF.

The chain carries TRBV27 and TRBJ1-2, with 7 bases lining up with TRBD1. The CDR3 is 15 residues long. V gave up 0 bases and J gave up 6 bases; unmatched junction bases: 7. Germline values: CDR1 MNHEY, CDR2 SMNVEV (reference sequence). The CDR3 nucleotides read TGTGCCAGCAGTTTATCGAGGACAGGCGGGAATGGCTACACCTTC. As protein: CASSLSRTGGNGYTF.

This chain connects TRBV15 to TRBJ1-6, with TRBD1 matching over 8 bases. In germline, CDR1 is LNHNV, CDR2 YYDKDF (reference sequence). The CDR3 runs 16 residues. J lost 7 bases, V lost 3 bases, and 8 bases had no gene match. DNA of the CDR3: TGTGCCACCAGCAGGTGGGGCACAGGGGGGAATTCACCCCTCCACTTT. Translating gives CATSRWGTGGNSPLHF.

V usage is TRBV28 and J usage is TRBJ1-5; possibly TRBD1 for D (6 bases). V lost 1 base and J 3 bases, leaving 10 bases between the germline ends. Germline values: CDR1 MDHEN, CDR2 SYDVKM. This CDR3 has 15 amino acids. The CDR3 nucleotides are TGTGCCAGCAGTTTATCCCAGGGGAACAATCAGCCCCAGCATTTT. Protein product: CASSLSQGNNQPQHF.

This clone is a singleton in its sample. The V and J genes are TRBV9 and TRBJ2-5; no reliable D call. Germline CDR1 is SGDLS and CDR2 is YYNGEE. This CDR3 has 14 amino acids. The V end lost 0 bases, the J end lost 3 bases, and 9 bases lay between the germline ends. The CDR3 sequence is CASSVETEKETQYF. The CDR3 region has the DNA TGTGCCAGCAGCGTAGAAACAGAGAAAGAGACCCAGTACTTC.

In this sample, this clone turned up a few times. A junction end diverges from the germline sequence, so it may reflect a read error. The V gene is TRBV27, the J gene TRBJ2-4; 10 bases fit TRBD1. The CDR3 extends over 14 amino acids. Germline CDR1 is MNHEY and CDR2 is SMNVEV (reference sequence). CDR3 residues: CTSSQGTGVNIQYF. CDR3 in DNA: TGTACCAGCAGTCAGGGGACAGGGGTAAACATTCAGTACTTC.

The chain uses TRBV30 and TRBJ1-6; D uncertain. Germline V gene lookup returns CDR1 GTSNPN and CDR2 SVGIG (reference sequence). CDR3 length: 14 residues. Trimming stripped 5 bases from V and 7 bases from J, with 15 bases between. The CDR3 sequence: CAWDRYRENSPLHF. DNA for the CDR3: TGTGCCTGGGATCGGTACCGGGAAAATTCACCCCTCCACTTT.

The chain is built from TRBV4-1 and TRBJ2-2; D is unresolved. The germline gives CDR1 MGHRA, CDR2 YSYEKL. The CDR3 contains 15 residues. The V end was cut by 1 base, the J end by 5 bases, with 11 bases between. CDR3 sequence reads: CASSQGGRVTGELFF. Here the CDR3 DNA reads TGCGCCAGCAGCCAAGGAGGTCGAGTTACCGGGGAGCTGTTTTTT.

CDR3 sequence reads: CASSHERTGWATNEKLFF. The CDR3 nucleotides are TGCGCCAGCAGCCATGAACGGACAGGGTGGGCAACTAATGAAAAACTGTTTTTT. The chain employs TRBV4-3 and TRBJ1-4; 8 bases agree with TRBD1. Germline values: CDR1 LGHNA, CDR2 YSLEER. CDR3 length: 18 amino acids. V dropped 3 bases and J dropped 0; count of bases not matched to a gene: 9.

V is TRBV5-6 and J is TRBJ1-2; 7 bases agree with TRBD1. V shed 4 bases, J shed 3 bases, and the junction held 3 bases outside the gene matches. Per the germline V gene, CDR1 is SGHDT and CDR2 is YYEEEE. The CDR3 length is 13 residues. The CDR3 sequence: CASSLGQDYGYTF. In DNA form, the CDR3 reads TGTGCCAGCAGCCTCGGACAGGACTATGGCTACACCTTC. The full variable domain, in which reference TRBV5-6 and TRBJ1-2 provide the parts outside the CDR3, is DAGVTQSPTHLIKTRGQQVTLRCSPKSGHDTVSWYQQALGQGPQFIFQYYEEEERQRGNFPDRFSGHQFPNYSSELNVNALLLGDSALYLCASSLGQDYGYTFGSGTRLTVV.